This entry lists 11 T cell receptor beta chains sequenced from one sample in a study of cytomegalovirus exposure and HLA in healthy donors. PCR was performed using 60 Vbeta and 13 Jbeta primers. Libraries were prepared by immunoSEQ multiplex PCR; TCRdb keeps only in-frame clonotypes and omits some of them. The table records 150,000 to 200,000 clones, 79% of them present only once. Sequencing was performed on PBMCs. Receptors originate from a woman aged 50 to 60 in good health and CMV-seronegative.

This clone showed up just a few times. The CDR3: CASSRDRINQPQHF. DNA for the CDR3: TGTGCCAGCAGTCGGGACAGGATCAATCAGCCCCAGCATTTT. This rearrangement joins TRBV6-6 to TRBJ1-5, with TRBD1 matching over 8 bases. V lost 5 bases to trimming and J lost 3 bases; unmatched junction nucleotides: 3. The CDR3 has 14 residues. Germline CDR1 and CDR2: MNHNY and SVGAGI (reference sequence).

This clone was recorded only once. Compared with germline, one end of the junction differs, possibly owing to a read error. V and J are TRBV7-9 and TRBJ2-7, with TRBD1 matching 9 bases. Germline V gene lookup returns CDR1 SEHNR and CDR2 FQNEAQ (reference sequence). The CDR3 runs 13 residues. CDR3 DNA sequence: TGTTCCAGCACCGGGACAGGGTGGAACGAGCAGTACTTC. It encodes CSSTGTGWNEQYF.

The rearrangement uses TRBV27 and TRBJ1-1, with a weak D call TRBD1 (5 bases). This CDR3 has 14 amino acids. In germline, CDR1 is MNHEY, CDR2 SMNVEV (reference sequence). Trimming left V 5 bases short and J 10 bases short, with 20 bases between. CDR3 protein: CASSPAAGRGGAFF. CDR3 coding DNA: TGTGCCAGCAGTCCCGCCGCAGGGCGGGGAGGAGCTTTCTTT.

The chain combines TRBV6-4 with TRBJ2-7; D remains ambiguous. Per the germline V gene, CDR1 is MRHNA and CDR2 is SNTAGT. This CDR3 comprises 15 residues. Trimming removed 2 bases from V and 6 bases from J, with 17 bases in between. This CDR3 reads CASSDTPASSGEQYF. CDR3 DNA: TGTGCCAGCAGTGACACCCCAGCTTCTTCAGGCGAGCAGTACTTC.

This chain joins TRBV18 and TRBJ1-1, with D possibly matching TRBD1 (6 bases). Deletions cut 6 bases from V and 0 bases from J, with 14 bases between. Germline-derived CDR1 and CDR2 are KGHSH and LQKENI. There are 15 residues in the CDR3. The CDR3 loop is CASSPGQSMNTEAFF. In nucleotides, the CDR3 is TGTGCCAGCTCGCCTGGACAGTCCATGAACACTGAAGCTTTCTTT.

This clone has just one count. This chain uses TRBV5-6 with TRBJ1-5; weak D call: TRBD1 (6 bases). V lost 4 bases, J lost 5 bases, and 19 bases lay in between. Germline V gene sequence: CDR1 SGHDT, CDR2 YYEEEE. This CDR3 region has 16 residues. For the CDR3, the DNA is TGTGCCAGCAGCCAATCAAAAACCCAGGGGTATCAGCCCCAGCATTTT. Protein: CASSQSKTQGYQPQHF.

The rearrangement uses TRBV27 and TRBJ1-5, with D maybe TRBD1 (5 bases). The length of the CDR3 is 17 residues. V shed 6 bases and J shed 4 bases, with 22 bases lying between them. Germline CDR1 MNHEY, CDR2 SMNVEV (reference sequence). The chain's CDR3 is CASSLAGGLGRNQPQHF. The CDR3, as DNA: TGTGCCAGCAGCCTGGCGGGGGGACTCGGGAGAAATCAGCCCCAGCATTTT.

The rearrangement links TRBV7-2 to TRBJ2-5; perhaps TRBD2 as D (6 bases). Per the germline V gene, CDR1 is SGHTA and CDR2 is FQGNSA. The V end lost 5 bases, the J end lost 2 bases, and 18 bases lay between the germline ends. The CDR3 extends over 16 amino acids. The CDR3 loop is CASSPPGTRGQETQYF. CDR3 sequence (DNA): TGTGCCAGCAGCCCACCAGGGACTCGAGGGCAAGAGACCCAGTACTTC.

The CDR3 region has the DNA TGTGCCAGTAGTATGTCCCGACAGGGGAGCTCTGGAAACACCATATATTTT. As protein: CASSMSRQGSSGNTIYF. The chain uses TRBV19 and TRBJ1-3; the match to TRBD1 covers 8 bases. CDR1 and CDR2 from the germline V gene are LNHDA and SQIVND (reference sequence). The junction had 7 bases not matched to a gene; V was cut back by 3 bases and J by 0 bases. CDR3 length: 17 residues.

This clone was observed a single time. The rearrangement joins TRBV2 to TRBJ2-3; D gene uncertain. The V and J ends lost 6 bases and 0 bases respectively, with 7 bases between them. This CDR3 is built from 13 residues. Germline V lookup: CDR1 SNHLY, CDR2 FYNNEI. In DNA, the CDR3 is TGTGCCAGCAGGCTCACTAGCACAGATACGCAGTATTTT. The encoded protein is CASRLTSTDTQYF.

CDR3 sequence: CASSNAPREGLSGANVLTF. CDR3 DNA: TGTGCCAGCAGCAACGCCCCCCGGGAGGGCCTATCTGGGGCCAACGTCCTGACTTTC. The rearrangement uses TRBV7-8 and TRBJ2-6, with 8 bases matching TRBD2. CDR3 length equals 19 residues. The junction had 13 bases not matched to a gene; V was cut back by 5 bases and J by 1 base. Germline V lookup: CDR1 SGHVS, CDR2 FQNEAQ.